These T cell receptor beta chains were read from a single sample in a study of control samples from healthy donors and cancer patients. TCRdb keeps only in-frame clones here, not all; method: immunoSEQ multiplex PCR. The sample spans roughly 190,000 clones; the ten largest clones claim less than 2.5%. What was sequenced was blood. Receptor source: a woman between 25 and 40 years old in good health. Each CDR3 is given with its conserved first and last residue. D genes are given only for firm matches.

D: TRBD1
V: TRBV30
J: TRBJ1-5
CDR3: CAWSTGGGQPQHF
DNA: TGTGCCTGGAGTACAGGGGGCGGTCAGCCCCAGCATTTT

D: NA
V: TRBV25-1
J: TRBJ2-7
CDR3: CASSGGGLREQYF
DNA: TGTGCCAGCAGTGGGGGGGGCCTGAGGGAGCAGTACTTC

D: TRBD1
V: TRBV7-2
J: TRBJ1-5
CDR3: CASSLSGTGGLRVQPQHF
DNA: TGTGCCAGCAGCTTAAGTGGGACAGGGGGCTTAAGGGTTCAGCCCCAGCATTTT

D: NA
V: TRBV10-3
J: TRBJ1-2
CDR3: CAISGDPAYGYTF
DNA: TGTGCCATCAGTGGTGACCCAGCCTATGGCTACACCTTC

D: NA
V: TRBV6-6
J: TRBJ1-1
CDR3: CASSYSIGREAFF
DNA: TGTGCCAGCAGTTACTCGATTGGCAGGGAGGCTTTCTTT

D: TRBD1
V: TRBV25-1
J: TRBJ2-3
CDR3: CASSSPSIGQGRDTQYF
DNA: TGTGCCAGCAGTTCTCCCTCGATAGGACAGGGGAGGGATACGCAGTATTTT

D: TRBD2
V: TRBV18
J: TRBJ2-1
CDR3: CASSPEGTNNEQFF
DNA: TGTGCCAGCTCACCAGAAGGGACTAACAATGAGCAGTTCTTC

D: NA
V: TRBV7-6
J: TRBJ2-7
CDR3: CASSLAEGPPYEQYF
DNA: TGTGCCAGCAGCTTAGCGGAGGGTCCCCCCTACGAGCAGTACTTC

D: NA
V: TRBV6-6
J: TRBJ2-2
CDR3: CASTPGQTINTGELFF
DNA: TGTGCCAGCACTCCCGGACAGACTATAAACACCGGGGAGCTGTTTTTT

D: NA
V: TRBV7-9
J: TRBJ2-7
CDR3: CASSPGPYEQYF
DNA: TGTGCCAGCAGCCCCGGCCCCTACGAGCAGTACTTC

D: NA
V: TRBV5-1
J: TRBJ2-5
CDR3: CASSLGRRGEETQYF
DNA: TGCGCCAGCAGCTTGGGGCGTCGGGGAGAAGAGACCCAGTACTTC

D: TRBD1
V: TRBV18
J: TRBJ1-1
CDR3: CASSQDRATEAFF
DNA: TGTGCCAGCTCACAGGACAGGGCCACTGAAGCTTTCTTT

D: NA
V: TRBV18
J: TRBJ1-5
CDR3: CASSPPGQPQHF
DNA: TGTGCCAGCTCACCACCGGGTCAGCCCCAGCATTTT

D: TRBD2
V: TRBV28
J: TRBJ2-5
CDR3: CASSFAGGAETQYF
DNA: TGTGCCAGCAGTTTTGCGGGGGGGGCGGAGACCCAGTACTTC

D: TRBD1
V: TRBV7-6
J: TRBJ2-3
CDR3: CASSLGTGGMGTDTQYF
DNA: TGTGCCAGCAGCTTAGGGACAGGGGGAATGGGCACAGATACGCAGTATTTT

D: TRBD1
V: TRBV6-5
J: TRBJ1-5
CDR3: CASSYGTGGSGQPQHF
DNA: TGTGCCAGCAGTTACGGGACAGGGGGCAGCGGTCAGCCCCAGCATTTT

D: TRBD1
V: TRBV6-2/TRBV6-3
J: TRBJ1-1
CDR3: CASSDRGLSAFF
DNA: TGTGCCAGCAGCGACAGGGGCCTCTCAGCTTTCTTT

D: NA
V: TRBV10-3
J: TRBJ1-5
CDR3: CAIRDRNASNQPQHF
DNA: TGTGCCATCAGAGACAGGAATGCTAGCAATCAGCCCCAGCATTTT

D: NA
V: TRBV6-4
J: TRBJ1-5
CDR3: CASIPPPGRGNQPQHF
DNA: TGTGCCAGCATCCCGCCCCCCGGGAGGGGCAATCAGCCCCAGCATTTT

D: NA
V: TRBV18
J: TRBJ2-5
CDR3: CASSRGQLQETQYF
DNA: TGTGCCAGCTCACGCGGACAGCTCCAAGAGACCCAGTACTTC

D: TRBD2
V: TRBV7-9
J: TRBJ2-5
CDR3: CASSLPAREVETQYF
DNA: TGTGCCAGCAGCTTACCAGCTCGGGAGGTAGAGACCCAGTACTTC

D: NA
V: TRBV7-8
J: TRBJ1-4
CDR3: CASSLVGGRGEKLFF
DNA: TGTGCCAGCAGCTTAGTTGGGGGGCGCGGTGAAAAACTGTTTTTT

D: NA
V: TRBV5-6
J: TRBJ1-2
CDR3: CASSFFTATHAYYGYTF
DNA: TGTGCCAGCAGCTTTTTTACAGCCACCCATGCATACTATGGCTACACCTTC

D: NA
V: TRBV6-5
J: TRBJ1-1
CDR3: CASSYGIQHTEAFF
DNA: TGTGCCAGCAGTTACGGAATCCAGCACACTGAAGCTTTCTTT

D: NA
V: TRBV19
J: TRBJ1-4
CDR3: CASSSGQLGNEKLFF
DNA: TGTGCCAGTAGTTCAGGACAGCTGGGGAATGAAAAACTGTTTTTT

D: NA
V: TRBV11-3
J: TRBJ2-2
CDR3: CASSLSGWAAESTGELFF
DNA: TGTGCCAGCAGCTTATCGGGTTGGGCGGCAGAGTCCACCGGGGAGCTGTTTTTT

D: NA
V: TRBV5-1
J: TRBJ2-3
CDR3: CASSFGGVSSTDTQYF
DNA: TGCGCCAGCAGCTTCGGAGGAGTTTCTAGCACAGATACGCAGTATTTT

D: NA
V: TRBV7-3
J: TRBJ2-5
CDR3: CASSFGGLETQYF
DNA: TGTGCCAGCAGCTTTGGGGGACTGGAGACCCAGTACTTC

D: TRBD2
V: TRBV6-1
J: TRBJ2-3
CDR3: CASSSNAGGTDTQYF
DNA: TGTGCCAGCAGTTCTAATGCGGGGGGCACAGATACGCAGTATTTT

D: TRBD1
V: TRBV30
J: TRBJ1-6
CDR3: CAWSVQGPQGSPLHF
DNA: TGTGCCTGGAGTGTACAGGGGCCCCAGGGCTCACCCCTCCACTTT

D: NA
V: TRBV15
J: TRBJ2-7
CDR3: CATSSSRGEQYF
DNA: TGTGCCACCAGCAGTTCACGTGGGGAGCAGTACTTC

D: TRBD2
V: TRBV7-2
J: TRBJ2-7
CDR3: CASSPPSGYEQYF
DNA: TGTGCCAGCAGCCCCCCTAGCGGGTACGAGCAGTACTTC

D: NA
V: TRBV5-8
J: TRBJ1-3
CDR3: CASSLGRIRFGNTIYF
DNA: TGTGCCAGCAGCTTGGGGCGGATCCGGTTTGGAAACACCATATATTTT

D: NA
V: TRBV7-9
J: TRBJ2-7
CDR3: CASNRLTSYEQYF
DNA: TGTGCCAGCAACAGACTAACCTCCTACGAGCAGTACTTC

D: NA
V: TRBV7-3
J: TRBJ2-7
CDR3: CASSSGAQGVEQYF
DNA: TGTGCCAGCAGCTCAGGGGCCCAAGGGGTCGAGCAGTACTTC

D: TRBD1
V: TRBV28
J: TRBJ1-2
CDR3: CASRAGTGPYGYTF
DNA: TGTGCCAGCAGGGCCGGGACAGGGCCTTATGGCTACACCTTC

D: NA
V: TRBV30
J: TRBJ1-1
CDR3: CAWSVTVNTEAFF
DNA: TGTGCCTGGAGTGTTACAGTGAACACTGAAGCTTTCTTT

D: NA
V: TRBV21-1
J: TRBJ2-7
CDR3: CASAQGGEEQYF
DNA: TGTGCCAGCGCCCAGGGGGGGGAAGAGCAGTACTTC

D: TRBD1
V: TRBV19
J: TRBJ2-3
CDR3: CASSIGGTGDTQYF
DNA: TGTGCCAGTAGTATCGGCGGGACAGGTGATACGCAGTATTTT

D: NA
V: TRBV6-5
J: TRBJ1-5
CDR3: CASRAFQGANQPQHF
DNA: TGTGCCAGCAGGGCGTTCCAGGGAGCCAATCAGCCCCAGCATTTT

D: NA
V: TRBV27
J: TRBJ1-1
CDR3: CASSFQAWATEAFF
DNA: TGTGCCAGCAGTTTTCAGGCCTGGGCCACTGAAGCTTTCTTT

D: NA
V: TRBV6-6
J: TRBJ1-5
CDR3: CASSYDMNSNQPQHF
DNA: TGTGCCAGCAGTTATGATATGAATAGCAATCAGCCCCAGCATTTT

D: NA
V: TRBV4-3
J: TRBJ2-6
CDR3: CASSQGGGRGSGANVLTF
DNA: TGCGCCAGCAGCCAAGGAGGGGGAAGGGGATCTGGGGCCAACGTCCTGACTTTC